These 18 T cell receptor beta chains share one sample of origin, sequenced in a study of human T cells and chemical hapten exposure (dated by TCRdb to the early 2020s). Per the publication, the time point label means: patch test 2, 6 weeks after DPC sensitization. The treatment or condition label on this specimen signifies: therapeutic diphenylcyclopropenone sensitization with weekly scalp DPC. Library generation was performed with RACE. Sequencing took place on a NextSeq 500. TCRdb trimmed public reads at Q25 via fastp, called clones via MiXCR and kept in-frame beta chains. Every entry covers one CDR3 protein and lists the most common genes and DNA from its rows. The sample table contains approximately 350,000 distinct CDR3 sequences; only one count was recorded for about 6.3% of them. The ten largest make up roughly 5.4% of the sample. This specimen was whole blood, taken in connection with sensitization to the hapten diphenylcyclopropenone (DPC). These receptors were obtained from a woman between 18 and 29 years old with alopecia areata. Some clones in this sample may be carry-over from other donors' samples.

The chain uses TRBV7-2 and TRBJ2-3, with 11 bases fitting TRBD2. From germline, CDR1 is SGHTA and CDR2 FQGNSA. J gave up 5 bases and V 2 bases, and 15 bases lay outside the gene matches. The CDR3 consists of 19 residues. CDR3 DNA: TGTGCCAGCAGCTTATTTACTAGCGGGGGCTCAAACGCGGGAGATACGCAGTATTTT. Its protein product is CASSLFTSGGSNAGDTQYF.

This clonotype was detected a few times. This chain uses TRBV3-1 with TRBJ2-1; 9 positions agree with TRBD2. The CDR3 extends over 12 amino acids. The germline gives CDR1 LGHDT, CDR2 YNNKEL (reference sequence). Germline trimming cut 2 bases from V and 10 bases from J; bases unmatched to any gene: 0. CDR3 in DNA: TGTGCCAGCAGCCAACTAGCGGGGGAGCAGTTCTTC. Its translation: CASSQLAGEQFF.

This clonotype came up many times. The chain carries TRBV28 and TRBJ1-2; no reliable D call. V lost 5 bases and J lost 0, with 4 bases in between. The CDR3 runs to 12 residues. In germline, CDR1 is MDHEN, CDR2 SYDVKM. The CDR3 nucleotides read TGTGCCAGCAGTCTTACTAACTATGGCTACACCTTC. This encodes CASSLTNYGYTF.

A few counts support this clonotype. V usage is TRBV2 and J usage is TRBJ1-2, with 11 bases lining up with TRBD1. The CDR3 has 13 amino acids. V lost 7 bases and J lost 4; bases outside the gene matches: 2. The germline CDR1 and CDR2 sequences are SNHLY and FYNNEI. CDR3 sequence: CASIGTGGYGYTF. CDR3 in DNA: TGTGCCAGCATCGGGACAGGGGGCTATGGCTACACCTTC. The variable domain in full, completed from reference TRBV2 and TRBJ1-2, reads EPEVTQTPSHQVTQMGQEVILRCVPISNHLYFYWYRQILGQKVEFLVSFYNNEISEKSEIFDDQFSVERPDGSNFTLKIRSTKLEDSAMYFCASIGTGGYGYTFGSGTRLTVV.

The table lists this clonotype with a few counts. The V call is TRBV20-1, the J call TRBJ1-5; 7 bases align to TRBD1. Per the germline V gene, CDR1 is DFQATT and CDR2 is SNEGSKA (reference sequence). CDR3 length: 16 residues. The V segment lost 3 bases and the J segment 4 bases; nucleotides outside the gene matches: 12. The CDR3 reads CSASREGALGNQPQHF. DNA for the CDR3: TGCAGTGCTAGCAGGGAGGGGGCTTTAGGTAATCAGCCCCAGCATTTT.

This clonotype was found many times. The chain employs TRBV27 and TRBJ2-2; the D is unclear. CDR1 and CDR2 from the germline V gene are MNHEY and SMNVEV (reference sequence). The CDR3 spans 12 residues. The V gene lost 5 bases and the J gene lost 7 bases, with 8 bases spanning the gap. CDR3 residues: CASSPMIGELFF. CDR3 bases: TGTGCCAGCAGTCCTATGATCGGGGAGCTGTTTTTT.

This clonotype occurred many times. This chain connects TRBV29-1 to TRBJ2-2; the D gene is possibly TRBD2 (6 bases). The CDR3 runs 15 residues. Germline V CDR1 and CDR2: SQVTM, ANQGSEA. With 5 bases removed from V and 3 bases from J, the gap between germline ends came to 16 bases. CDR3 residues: CSVRDSTTDTGELFF. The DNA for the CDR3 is TGCAGCGTTCGGGACTCGACCACGGACACCGGGGAGCTGTTTTTT.

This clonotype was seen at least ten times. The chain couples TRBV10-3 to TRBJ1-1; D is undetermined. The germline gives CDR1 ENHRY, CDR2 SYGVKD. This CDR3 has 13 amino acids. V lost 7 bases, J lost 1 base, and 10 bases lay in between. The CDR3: CAITAEGNTEAFF. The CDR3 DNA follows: TGTGCCATCACCGCAGAGGGGAACACTGAAGCTTTCTTT.

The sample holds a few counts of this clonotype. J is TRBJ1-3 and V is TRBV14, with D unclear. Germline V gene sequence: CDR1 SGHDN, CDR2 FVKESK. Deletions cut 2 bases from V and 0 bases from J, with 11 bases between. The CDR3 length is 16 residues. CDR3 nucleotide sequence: TGTGCCAGCAGCCAAATAGGACGTATCTCTGGAAACACCATATATTTT. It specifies CASSQIGRISGNTIYF.

For the CDR3, the DNA is TGTGCCAGCAGCCCACTAGCGGGGGCAATAGATACGCAGTATTTT. It is translated as CASSPLAGAIDTQYF. The chain uses TRBV12-3 or TRBV12-4 and TRBJ2-3; 11 nucleotides line up with TRBD2. This CDR3 comprises 15 residues. The J segment lost 5 bases and the V segment lost 6 bases, leaving 7 bases of the junction unmatched.

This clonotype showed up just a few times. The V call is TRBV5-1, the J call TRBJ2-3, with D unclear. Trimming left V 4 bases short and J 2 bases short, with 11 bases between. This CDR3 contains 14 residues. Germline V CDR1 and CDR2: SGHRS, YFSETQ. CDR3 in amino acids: CASSQQLLTDTQYF. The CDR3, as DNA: TGCGCCAGCAGCCAACAGCTCCTCACAGATACGCAGTATTTT.

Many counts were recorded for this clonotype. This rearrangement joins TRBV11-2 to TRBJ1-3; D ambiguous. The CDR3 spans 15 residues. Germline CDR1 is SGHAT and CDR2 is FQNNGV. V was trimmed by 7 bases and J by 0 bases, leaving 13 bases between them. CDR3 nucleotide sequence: TGTGCCAGCAATTTTGAGGGCTTCTCTGGAAACACCATATATTTT. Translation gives CASNFEGFSGNTIYF.

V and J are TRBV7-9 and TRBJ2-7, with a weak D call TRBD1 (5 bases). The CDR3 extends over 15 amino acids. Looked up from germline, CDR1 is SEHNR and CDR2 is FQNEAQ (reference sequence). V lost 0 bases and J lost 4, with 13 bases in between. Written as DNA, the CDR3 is TGTGCCAGCAGCTTAGCGCTGGGGAAGGGGTACGAGCAGTACTTC. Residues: CASSLALGKGYEQYF.

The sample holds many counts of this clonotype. CDR3 nucleotide sequence: TGTGCCAGCAGGCCCCAGGGAGGTTTAGGCACTGAAGCTTTCTTT. It translates to CASRPQGGLGTEAFF. The chain has TRBV12-3 or TRBV12-4 and TRBJ1-1; possible D gene TRBD1, 5 bases. CDR3 length: 15 residues. V was trimmed by 6 bases and J by 4 bases, leaving 18 bases between them.

The CDR3 coding sequence is TGTGCCAGCAGCCATGTAACGCCGGACAGGGGGCGCGAAACTGAAGCTTTCTTT. This gives the protein CASSHVTPDRGRETEAFF. The chain links TRBV7-9 to TRBJ1-1; 11 positions agree with TRBD1. This CDR3 is built from 18 residues. V shed 5 bases and J 5 bases; nucleotides not matched to a gene: 16. Per the germline V gene, CDR1 is SEHNR and CDR2 is FQNEAQ (reference sequence).

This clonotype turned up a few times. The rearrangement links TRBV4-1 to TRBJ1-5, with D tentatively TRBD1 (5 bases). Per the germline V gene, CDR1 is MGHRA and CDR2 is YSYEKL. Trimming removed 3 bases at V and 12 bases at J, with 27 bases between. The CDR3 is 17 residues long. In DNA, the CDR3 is TGCGCCAGCAGCCATGGGGCCGGACACCTATTTAAAAGTAACCAGCATTTT. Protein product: CASSHGAGHLFKSNQHF.

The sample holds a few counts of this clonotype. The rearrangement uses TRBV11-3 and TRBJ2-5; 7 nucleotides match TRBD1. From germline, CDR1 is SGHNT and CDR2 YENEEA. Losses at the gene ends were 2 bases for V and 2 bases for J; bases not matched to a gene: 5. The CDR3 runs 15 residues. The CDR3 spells CASSLRQGPQETQYF. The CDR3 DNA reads TGTGCCAGCAGCTTAAGACAGGGACCACAAGAGACCCAGTACTTC.

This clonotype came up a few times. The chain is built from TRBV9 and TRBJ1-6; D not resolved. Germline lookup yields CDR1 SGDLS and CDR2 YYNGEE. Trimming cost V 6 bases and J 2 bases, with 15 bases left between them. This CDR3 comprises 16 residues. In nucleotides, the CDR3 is TGTGCCAGCACCCTCCATGGGGATGCCTATAATTCACCCCTCCACTTT. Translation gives CASTLHGDAYNSPLHF.